The clone carrying this TCR beta chain was recorded at least ten times. V lost 1 base and J lost 3, with 7 bases in between. The CDR3 length is 13 residues. The germline gives CDR1 SGHTA, CDR2 FQGNSA. The data are from a study of T cell repertoires in cytomegalovirus infection. Each CDR3 protein is one row after TCRdb ran MiXCR on the reads. The sample comprises a few hundred thousand distinct CDR3 sequences, roughly a sixth of which are singletons, and more than 10% rests with the top ten. The TCR comes from a human donor in good health (CMV status not recorded). Some clones in this sample may be carry-over from other donors' samples. Sequencing input: PBMCs. V gene TRBV7-2 combines with J gene TRBJ2-7, with D hard to call. In nucleotides, the CDR3 is TGTGCCAGCAGCTTAGAAGGGAACTACGAGCAGTACTTC. Its protein is CASSLEGNYEQYF. Supplemented by reference TRBV7-2 and TRBJ2-7, the full variable domain reads GAGVSQSPSNKVTEKGKDVELRCDPISGHTALYWYRQSLGQGLEFLIYFQGNSAPDKSGLPSDRFSAERTGGSVSTLTIQRTQQEDSAVYLCASSLEGNYEQYFGPGTRLTVT.